The 26 T cell receptor beta chains reported below all come from one sample, sequenced in a study of shared clonotypes between healthy human individuals. Some clones are missing from TCRdb's copy, which holds only in-frame ones; the method was immunoSEQ multiplex PCR. This sample has about 2.4 million clones, with under 95% found just once. Sequencing was done on a sample of naive CD4+ T cells from PBMCs. As for subset: CD45RA+ positively selected. The receptors were sampled from a man aged 18 to 30 in good health. Some clones in this sample may be carry-over from other donors' samples.

The chain couples TRBV4-1 to TRBJ2-2, with D unresolved. The V end lost 4 bases, the J end lost 0 bases, and 9 bases lay between the germline ends. The CDR3 spans 15 residues. CDR1 and CDR2 from the germline V gene are MGHRA and YSYEKL. DNA of the CDR3: TGCGCCAGCAGCCCCACACGACCGAACACCGGGGAGCTGTTTTTT. Encoded protein: CASSPTRPNTGELFF.

DNA for the CDR3: TGTGCCAGCAGCCCGAGGGCTGGACAGATTTCCAACACCATATATTTT. Translation gives CASSPRAGQISNTIYF. The gene calls are TRBV5-8 and TRBJ1-3; weak D call: TRBD1 (6 bases). CDR3 length: 16 amino acids. Germline V gene lookup returns CDR1 SGHTS and CDR2 YDEGEE. V was pared by 4 bases and J by 7 bases, with 21 bases between.

This chain links TRBV30 with TRBJ2-7; no definite D call. Deletions cut 2 bases from V and 3 bases from J, with 8 bases between. This CDR3 comprises 12 residues. CDR1 GTSNPN and CDR2 SVGIG come from the germline V gene (reference sequence). CDR3 DNA: TGTGCCTGGAGTACCGTTGACTACGAGCAGTACTTC. It specifies CAWSTVDYEQYF.

The CDR3 loop reads CASTWGQNNEKLFF. Here the CDR3 DNA reads TGTGCCAGCACTTGGGGACAGAATAATGAAAAACTGTTTTTT. V gene TRBV5-4 combines with J gene TRBJ1-4; TRBD1 agrees at 7 bases. The CDR3 spans 14 residues. Germline CDR1 and CDR2: SGHNT and YYREEE (reference sequence). Trimming removed 6 bases from V and 4 bases from J; junction bases left unmatched: 6.

The chain joins TRBV29-1 to TRBJ2-3; D unresolved. Germline loops: CDR1 SQVTM, CDR2 ANQGSEA. The CDR3 runs to 13 residues. Trimming pared 3 bases from V and 2 bases from J, leaving 9 bases between. The CDR3 DNA reads TGCAGCGTTGATAGCCCTGACACAGATACGCAGTATTTT. Protein product: CSVDSPDTDTQYF.

The rearrangement uses TRBV6-1 and TRBJ2-3; D may be TRBD1 or TRBD2 (5 bases each). Germline values: CDR1 MNHNS, CDR2 SASEGT. Trimming stripped 7 bases from V and 1 base from J, with 15 bases between. The CDR3 runs 15 residues. For the CDR3, the DNA is TGTGCCAGCAATCTCCGGGACGGCCGCACAGATACGCAGTATTTT. Amino acids: CASNLRDGRTDTQYF.

The CDR3 nucleotides are TGTGCCAGCAGCCCCGGTGAGGGGCGCGGGGGCGAGCAGTACTTC. Its protein product is CASSPGEGRGGEQYF. The gene calls are TRBV7-9 and TRBJ2-7, with TRBD2 matching over 7 bases. The CDR3 length is 15 residues. In germline, CDR1 is SEHNR, CDR2 FQNEAQ (reference sequence). Trimming took 5 bases from V and 6 from J; bases not matched to a gene: 13.

V usage is TRBV5-1 and J usage is TRBJ2-2; the D gene is possibly TRBD1 (6 bases). Germline CDR1 is SGHRS and CDR2 is YFSETQ. The CDR3 runs 15 residues. V gave up 2 bases and J gave up 3 bases, with 11 bases separating them. The CDR3 DNA sequence: TGCGCCAGCAGCTTAAGACAGGACTACACCGGGGAGCTGTTTTTT. It specifies CASSLRQDYTGELFF.

A note on this clone: Other DNA sequences in this sample translate to the same CDR3. The chain links TRBV5-1 to TRBJ2-7; the D gene is possibly TRBD1 (5 bases). Per germline, CDR1 SGHRS and CDR2 YFSETQ. The CDR3 spans 12 residues. Trimming took 8 bases from V and 0 from J, leaving 9 bases between them. The CDR3 nucleotides are TGCGCCAGTCGCAGGGACTCCTACGAGCAGTACTTC. This codes for CASRRDSYEQYF.

The DNA of the CDR3 is TGTGCCAGCAGGAAAGGCGGCGGGATTAGCTACGAGCAGTACTTC. This encodes CASRKGGGISYEQYF. The chain carries TRBV7-2 and TRBJ2-7, with a tentative D call TRBD2 (6 bases). In germline, CDR1 is SGHTA, CDR2 FQGNSA. V lost 6 bases and J lost 3, with 18 bases in between. The CDR3 spans 15 residues.

This clone has just one count. This chain joins TRBV28 and TRBJ2-7; no reliable D call. Trimming took 1 base from V and 0 from J, leaving 13 bases between them. Germline CDR1 is MDHEN and CDR2 is SYDVKM. CDR3 length: 16 residues. The CDR3 DNA is TGTGCCAGCAGTTTATCCTTAACGACGGGCTCCTACGAGCAGTACTTC. This codes for CASSLSLTTGSYEQYF.

The rearrangement uses TRBV5-6 and TRBJ2-7, with D possibly TRBD1 on 6 matching bases. Germline CDR1 is SGHDT and CDR2 is YYEEEE. V gave up 4 bases and J gave up 2 bases, with 16 bases separating them. This CDR3 spans 15 amino acids. The DNA for the CDR3 is TGTGCCAGCAGCCCACGGACAGTTGCCCCCTACGAGCAGTACTTC. This encodes CASSPRTVAPYEQYF.

The rearrangement joins TRBV5-1 to TRBJ1-5, with D perhaps TRBD1 (6 bases). The germline V gene encodes CDR1 SGHRS and CDR2 YFSETQ. The CDR3 is 15 amino acids. V shed 4 bases and J shed 4 bases, with 15 bases lying between them. CDR3 region: CASSLQGHRNQPQHF. In nucleotides, the CDR3 is TGCGCCAGCAGCCTTCAGGGACACCGAAATCAGCCCCAGCATTTT.

The rearrangement uses TRBV5-6 and TRBJ2-7; D not resolved. V dropped 2 bases and J dropped 3 bases, with 9 bases sitting between them. The CDR3 loop spans 13 amino acids. Germline assignment: CDR1 SGHDT and CDR2 YYEEEE. The CDR3: CASSFAGNYEQYF. The DNA for the CDR3 is TGTGCCAGCAGCTTTGCAGGAAACTACGAGCAGTACTTC.

The V and J genes are TRBV9 and TRBJ2-7; tentatively, D is TRBD1 or TRBD2 (6 bases each). V lost 3 bases and J 0 bases, leaving 10 bases between the germline ends. The germline gives CDR1 SGDLS, CDR2 YYNGEE. The CDR3 sequence is 14 residues long. The CDR3 loop reads CASSEGGGSYEQYF. In DNA, the CDR3 is TGTGCCAGCAGCGAGGGGGGAGGCTCCTACGAGCAGTACTTC.

V gene TRBV7-3 combines with J gene TRBJ1-1, with D uncertain. V was shortened by 2 bases and J by 7 bases, with 14 bases between the two germline ends. The CDR3 has 14 amino acids. CDR1 is SGHTA, CDR2 FQGTGA, per germline. The CDR3 loop is CASSLLGPTSEAFF. The CDR3 DNA follows: TGTGCCAGCAGCTTACTCGGACCTACTAGTGAAGCTTTCTTT.

The genes are TRBV7-9 and TRBJ2-1, with 8 bases identical to TRBD2. Losses at the gene ends were 2 bases for V and 9 bases for J; bases not matched to a gene: 6. The germline V gene encodes CDR1 SEHNR and CDR2 FQNEAQ (reference sequence). There are 14 residues in the CDR3. The CDR3: CASSLLGSGTEQFF. CDR3 in DNA: TGTGCCAGCAGCTTACTAGGTAGCGGGACTGAGCAGTTCTTC.

This clone was observed a single time. V usage is TRBV4-1 and J usage is TRBJ2-7, with a tentative D call TRBD2 (6 bases). CDR3 size: 14 residues. With 6 bases removed from V and 1 base from J, the gap between germline ends came to 13 bases. From germline, CDR1 is MGHRA and CDR2 YSYEKL. For the CDR3, the DNA is TGCGCCAGCAGGGCGGGGCCGGGGTCCTACGAGCAGTACTTC. This gives the protein CASRAGPGSYEQYF.

Regarding this clone: Other DNA variants within this sample encode the same CDR3. The rearrangement joins TRBV5-4 to TRBJ2-3, with 7 nucleotides matching TRBD1. V lost 2 bases to trimming and J lost 3 bases; unmatched junction nucleotides: 3. The CDR3 loop spans 14 amino acids. CDR1 is SGHNT and CDR2 is YYREEE in the germline V gene (reference sequence). CDR3: CASSFDRATDTQYF. In nucleotides, the CDR3 is TGTGCCAGCAGCTTTGACAGGGCAACAGATACGCAGTATTTT.

This clone is a singleton in its sample. CDR3 sequence (DNA): TGTGCCAGCTCCCCCCTAGGCAGGGGGCAGGGAGATACGCAGTATTTT. It yields the protein CASSPLGRGQGDTQYF. The chain joins TRBV18 to TRBJ2-3; 8 bases fit TRBD1. This CDR3 is built from 16 residues. The J segment lost 5 bases and the V segment lost 6 bases, leaving 13 bases of the junction unmatched. Germline lookup yields CDR1 KGHSH and CDR2 LQKENI.

In regard to this clone: Other DNA sequences in the sample encode the same CDR3. The chain is built from TRBV4-1 and TRBJ1-1; D possibly corresponds to TRBD1 (5 bases). V lost 4 bases to trimming and J lost 1 base, with 10 bases between them. Germline V CDR1 and CDR2: MGHRA, YSYEKL. The CDR3 loop spans 14 amino acids. As DNA, the CDR3 is TGCGCCAGCAGCCGAGGGACGGAGAACACTGAAGCTTTCTTT. It codes for CASSRGTENTEAFF.

This chain connects TRBV7-9 to TRBJ2-2; TRBD2 is a possible D gene (6 bases). The CDR3 length is 17 residues. Trimming left V 5 bases short and J 5 bases short, with 21 bases between. The germline V gene encodes CDR1 SEHNR and CDR2 FQNEAQ (reference sequence). The DNA of the CDR3 is TGTGCCAGCAGCCCTTTCCCCCGGCGGGGAGGAACCGGGGAGCTGTTTTTT. Protein product: CASSPFPRRGGTGELFF.

This chain links TRBV20-1 with TRBJ2-7; no clear D gene. CDR3 length equals 11 residues. V dropped 3 bases and J dropped 6 bases, with 9 bases sitting between them. Germline values: CDR1 DFQATT, CDR2 SNEGSKA (reference sequence). The CDR3 region is CSASKDGEQYF. The DNA of the CDR3 is TGCAGTGCTAGCAAGGACGGCGAGCAGTACTTC.

The gene calls are TRBV15 and TRBJ2-1; TRBD1 matches at 11 bases. The germline gives CDR1 LNHNV, CDR2 YYDKDF (reference sequence). V gave up 1 base and J gave up 6 bases; unmatched junction bases: 8. The CDR3 totals 17 residues. For the CDR3, the DNA is TGTGCCACCAGCAGAGGAGTGGACAGGGGGCGGTTCAATGAGCAGTTCTTC. Translating gives CATSRGVDRGRFNEQFF.

The chain uses TRBV29-1 and TRBJ1-1; D is ambiguous. V lost 4 bases and J 1 base, leaving 13 bases between the germline ends. Germline lookup yields CDR1 SQVTM and CDR2 ANQGSEA. The CDR3 is 14 amino acids. CDR3 bases: TGCAGCGTTGCTTTACGGACTGGGAACACTGAAGCTTTCTTT. Its protein product is CSVALRTGNTEAFF.

The J gene is TRBJ2-1, the V gene TRBV4-2; TRBD2 matches at 14 bases. Germline assignment: CDR1 LGHNA and CDR2 YNFKEQ. Trimming cost V 4 bases and J 10 bases; bases outside gene matches: 15. The CDR3 spans 18 residues. CDR3 nucleotide sequence: TGTGCCAGCAGCCGAACCGGGACTAGCGGGAGTAGAAGTGGGGAGCAGTTCTTC. Translation gives CASSRTGTSGSRSGEQFF.